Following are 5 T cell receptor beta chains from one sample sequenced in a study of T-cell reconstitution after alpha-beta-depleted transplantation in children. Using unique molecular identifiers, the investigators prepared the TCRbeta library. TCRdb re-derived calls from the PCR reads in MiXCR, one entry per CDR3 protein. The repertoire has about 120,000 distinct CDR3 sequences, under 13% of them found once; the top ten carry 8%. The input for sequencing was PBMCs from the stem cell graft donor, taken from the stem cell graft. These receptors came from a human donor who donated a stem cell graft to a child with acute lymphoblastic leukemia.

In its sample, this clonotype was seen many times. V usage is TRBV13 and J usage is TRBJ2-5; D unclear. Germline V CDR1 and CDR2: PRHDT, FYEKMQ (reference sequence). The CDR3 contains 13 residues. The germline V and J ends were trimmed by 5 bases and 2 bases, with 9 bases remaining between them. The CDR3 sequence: CASSPRPQETQYF. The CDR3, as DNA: TGTGCCAGCAGCCCCCGCCCACAAGAGACCCAGTACTTC.

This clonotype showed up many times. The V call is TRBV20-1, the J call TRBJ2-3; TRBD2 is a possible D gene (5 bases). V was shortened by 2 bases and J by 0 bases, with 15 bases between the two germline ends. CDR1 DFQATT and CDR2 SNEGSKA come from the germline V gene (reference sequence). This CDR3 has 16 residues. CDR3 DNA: TGCAGTGCTAGAATAGAGCGGTTTACTAGCACAGATACGCAGTATTTT. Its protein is CSARIERFTSTDTQYF.

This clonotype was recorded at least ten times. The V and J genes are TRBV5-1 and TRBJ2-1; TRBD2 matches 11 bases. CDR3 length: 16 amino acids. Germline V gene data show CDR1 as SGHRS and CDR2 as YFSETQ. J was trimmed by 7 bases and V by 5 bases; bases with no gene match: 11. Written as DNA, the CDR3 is TGCGCCAGCAGTATATTGTCTAGCGGGGGGCGGAATGAGCAGTTCTTC. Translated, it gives CASSILSSGGRNEQFF. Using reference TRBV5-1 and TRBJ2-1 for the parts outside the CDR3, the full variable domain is KAGVTQTPRYLIKTRGQQVTLSCSPISGHRSVSWYQQTPGQGLQFLFEYFSETQRNKGNFPGRFSGRQFSNSRSEMNVSTLELGDSALYLCASSILSSGGRNEQFFGPGTRLTVL.

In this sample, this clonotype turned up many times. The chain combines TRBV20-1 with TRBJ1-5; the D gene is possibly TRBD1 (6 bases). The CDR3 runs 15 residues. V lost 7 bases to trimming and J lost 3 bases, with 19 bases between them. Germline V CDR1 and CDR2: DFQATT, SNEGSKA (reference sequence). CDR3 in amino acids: CSVTRQAQPNQPQHF. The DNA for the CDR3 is TGCAGTGTCACAAGACAGGCACAACCCAATCAGCCCCAGCATTTT.

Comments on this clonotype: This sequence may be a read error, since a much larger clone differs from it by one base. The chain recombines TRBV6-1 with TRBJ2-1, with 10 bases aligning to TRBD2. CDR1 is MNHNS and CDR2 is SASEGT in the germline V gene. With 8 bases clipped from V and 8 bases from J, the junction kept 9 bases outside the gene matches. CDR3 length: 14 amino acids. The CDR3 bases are TGTGCCAGCCGGGAGCGGGAGGGGAGTGATGAGCAGTTCTTC. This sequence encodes CASREREGSDEQFF.